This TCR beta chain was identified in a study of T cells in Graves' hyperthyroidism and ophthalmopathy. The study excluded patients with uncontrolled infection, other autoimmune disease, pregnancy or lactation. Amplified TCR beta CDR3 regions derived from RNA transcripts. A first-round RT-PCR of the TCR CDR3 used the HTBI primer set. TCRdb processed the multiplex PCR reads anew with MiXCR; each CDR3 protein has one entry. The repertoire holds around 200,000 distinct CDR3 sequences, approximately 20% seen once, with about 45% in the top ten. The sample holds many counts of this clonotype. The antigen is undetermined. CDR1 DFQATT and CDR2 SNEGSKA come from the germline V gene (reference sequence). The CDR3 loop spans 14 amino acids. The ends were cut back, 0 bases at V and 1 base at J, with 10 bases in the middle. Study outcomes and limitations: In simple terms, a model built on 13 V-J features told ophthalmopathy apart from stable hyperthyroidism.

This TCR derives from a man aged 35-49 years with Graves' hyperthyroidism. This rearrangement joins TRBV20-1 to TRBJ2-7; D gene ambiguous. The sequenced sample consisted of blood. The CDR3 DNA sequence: TGCAGTGCTAGAGATCTTCAGTCATCCTACGAGCAGTACTTC. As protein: CSARDLQSSYEQYF.